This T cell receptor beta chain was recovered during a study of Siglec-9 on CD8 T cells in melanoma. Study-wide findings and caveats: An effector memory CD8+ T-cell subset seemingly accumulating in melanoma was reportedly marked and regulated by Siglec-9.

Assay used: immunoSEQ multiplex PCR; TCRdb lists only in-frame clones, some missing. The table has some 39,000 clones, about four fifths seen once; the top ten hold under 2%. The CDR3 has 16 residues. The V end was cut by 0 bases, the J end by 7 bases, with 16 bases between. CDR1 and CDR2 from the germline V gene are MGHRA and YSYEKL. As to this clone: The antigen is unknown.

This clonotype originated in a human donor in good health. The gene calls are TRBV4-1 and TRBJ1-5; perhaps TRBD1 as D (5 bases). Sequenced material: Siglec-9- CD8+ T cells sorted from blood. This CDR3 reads CASSQDSSEGSQPQHF. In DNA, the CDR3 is TGCGCCAGCAGCCAAGATAGTAGTGAGGGGTCCCAGCCCCAGCATTTT.